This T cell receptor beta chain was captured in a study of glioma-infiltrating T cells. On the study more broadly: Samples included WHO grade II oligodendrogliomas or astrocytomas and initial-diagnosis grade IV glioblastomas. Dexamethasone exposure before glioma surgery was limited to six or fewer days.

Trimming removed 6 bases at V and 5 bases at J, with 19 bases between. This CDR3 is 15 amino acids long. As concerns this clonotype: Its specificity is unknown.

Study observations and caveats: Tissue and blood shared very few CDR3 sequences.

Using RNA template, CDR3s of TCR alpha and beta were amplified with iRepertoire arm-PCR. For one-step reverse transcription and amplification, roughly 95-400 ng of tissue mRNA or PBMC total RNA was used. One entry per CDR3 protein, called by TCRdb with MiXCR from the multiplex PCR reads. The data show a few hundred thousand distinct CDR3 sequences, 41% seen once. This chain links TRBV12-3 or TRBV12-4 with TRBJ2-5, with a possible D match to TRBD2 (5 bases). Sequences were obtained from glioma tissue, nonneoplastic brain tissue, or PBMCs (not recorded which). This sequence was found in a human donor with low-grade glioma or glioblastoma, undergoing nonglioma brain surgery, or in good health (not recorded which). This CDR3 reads CASRSQNSGRETQYF. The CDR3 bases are TGTGCCAGCAGATCACAGAACAGCGGTAGGGAGACCCAGTACTTC.